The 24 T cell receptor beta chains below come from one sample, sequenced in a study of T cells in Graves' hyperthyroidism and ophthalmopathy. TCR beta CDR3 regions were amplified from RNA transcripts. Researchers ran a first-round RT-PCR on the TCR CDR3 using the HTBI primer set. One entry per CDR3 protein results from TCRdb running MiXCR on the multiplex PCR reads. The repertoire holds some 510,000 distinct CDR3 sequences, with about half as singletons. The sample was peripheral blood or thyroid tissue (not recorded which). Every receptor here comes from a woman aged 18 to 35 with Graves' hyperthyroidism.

The CDR3 DNA follows: TGTGCCAGCAGCTTACCGGGACAGGGGAGCGGGGAGACCCAGTACTTC. Protein sequence: CASSLPGQGSGETQYF. The chain couples TRBV7-2 to TRBJ2-5; 10 nucleotides match TRBD1. Germline V gene lookup returns CDR1 SGHTA and CDR2 FQGNSA. CDR3 length: 16 amino acids. Trimming removed 2 bases from V and 5 bases from J; junction bases left unmatched: 8.

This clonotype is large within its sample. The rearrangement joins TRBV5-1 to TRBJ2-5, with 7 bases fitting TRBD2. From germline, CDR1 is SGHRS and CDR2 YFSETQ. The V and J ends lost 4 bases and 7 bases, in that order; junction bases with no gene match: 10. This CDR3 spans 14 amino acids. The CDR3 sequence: CASSQYSSGRTQYF. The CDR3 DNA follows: TGCGCCAGCAGCCAGTATTCTAGCGGCCGGACCCAGTACTTC.

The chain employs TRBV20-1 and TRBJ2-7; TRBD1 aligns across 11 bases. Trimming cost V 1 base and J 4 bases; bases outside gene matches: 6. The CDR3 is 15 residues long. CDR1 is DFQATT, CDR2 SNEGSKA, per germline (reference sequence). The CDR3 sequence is CSARGDRGEVYEQYF. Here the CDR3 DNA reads TGCAGTGCTAGAGGGGACAGGGGGGAAGTGTACGAGCAGTACTTC.

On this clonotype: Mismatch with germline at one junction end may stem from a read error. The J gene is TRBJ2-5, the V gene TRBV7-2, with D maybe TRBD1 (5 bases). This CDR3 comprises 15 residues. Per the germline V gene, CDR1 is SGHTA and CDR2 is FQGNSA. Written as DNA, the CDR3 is TGCGCCAGCAGCCAAGAGCCAGGGCGCAATCAGCCCCAGTACTTC. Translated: CASSQEPGRNQPQYF.

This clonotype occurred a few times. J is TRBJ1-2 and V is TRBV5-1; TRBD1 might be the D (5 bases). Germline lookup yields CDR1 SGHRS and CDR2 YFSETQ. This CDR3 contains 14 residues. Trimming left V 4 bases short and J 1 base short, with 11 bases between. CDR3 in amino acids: CASSAAQGNYGYTF. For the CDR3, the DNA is TGCGCCAGCAGCGCGGCCCAGGGTAACTATGGCTACACCTTC.

The CDR3 protein is CASWGTSRKQYF. The CDR3 DNA reads TGTGCCAGCTGGGGGACTTCACGGAAGCAGTACTTC. This chain uses TRBV11-1 with TRBJ2-7; TRBD2 is a possible D gene (6 bases). Deletions cut 8 bases from V and 8 bases from J, with 16 bases between. Germline V CDR1 and CDR2: SGHAT, FQDESV (reference sequence). This CDR3 comprises 12 residues.

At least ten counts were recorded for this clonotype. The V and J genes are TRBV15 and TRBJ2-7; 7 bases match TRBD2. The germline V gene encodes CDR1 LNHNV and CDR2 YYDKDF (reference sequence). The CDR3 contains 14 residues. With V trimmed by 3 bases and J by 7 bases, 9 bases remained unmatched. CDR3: CATSSGSAGYEQYF. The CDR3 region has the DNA TGTGCCACCAGCAGTGGTTCAGCGGGATATGAGCAGTACTTC.

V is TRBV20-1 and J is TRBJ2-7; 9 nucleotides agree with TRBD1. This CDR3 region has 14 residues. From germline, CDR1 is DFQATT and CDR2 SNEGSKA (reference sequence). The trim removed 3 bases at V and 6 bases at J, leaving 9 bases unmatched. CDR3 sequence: CSASYPTGGREQYF. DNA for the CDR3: TGCAGTGCTAGCTACCCCACAGGGGGCCGCGAGCAGTACTTC.

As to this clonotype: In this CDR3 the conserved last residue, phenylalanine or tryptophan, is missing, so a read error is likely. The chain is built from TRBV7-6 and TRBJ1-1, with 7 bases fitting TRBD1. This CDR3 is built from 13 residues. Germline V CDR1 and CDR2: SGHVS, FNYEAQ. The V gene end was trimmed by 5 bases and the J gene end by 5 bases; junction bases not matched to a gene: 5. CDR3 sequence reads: CASSQGGRTEAFL. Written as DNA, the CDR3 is TGTGCCAGCAGCCAGGGGGGCAGAACTGAAGCTTTCCTT.

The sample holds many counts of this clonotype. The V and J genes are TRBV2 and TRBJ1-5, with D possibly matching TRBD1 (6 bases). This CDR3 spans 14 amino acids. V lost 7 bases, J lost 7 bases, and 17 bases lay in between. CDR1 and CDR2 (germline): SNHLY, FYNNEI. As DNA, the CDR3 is TGTGCCAGCACCGCGGGGGGGGGCGACCAGCCCCAGCATTTT. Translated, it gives CASTAGGGDQPQHF.

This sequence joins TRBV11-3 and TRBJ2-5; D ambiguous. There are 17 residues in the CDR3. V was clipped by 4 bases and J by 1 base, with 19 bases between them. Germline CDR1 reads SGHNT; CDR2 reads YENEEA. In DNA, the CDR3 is TGTGCCAGCAGCTGGCGACGTTTTAGTCCAGGCCAAGAGACCCAGTACTTC. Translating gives CASSWRRFSPGQETQYF.

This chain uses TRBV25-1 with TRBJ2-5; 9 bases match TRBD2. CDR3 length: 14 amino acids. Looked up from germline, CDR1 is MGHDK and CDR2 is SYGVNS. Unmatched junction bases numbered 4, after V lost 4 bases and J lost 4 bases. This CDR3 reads CASSARAGGETQYF. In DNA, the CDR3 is TGTGCCAGCAGTGCCCGAGCGGGGGGAGAGACCCAGTACTTC. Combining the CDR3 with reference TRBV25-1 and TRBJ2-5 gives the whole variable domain EADIYQTPRYLVIGTGKKITLECSQTMGHDKMYWYQQDPGMELHLIHYSYGVNSTEKGDLSSESTVSRIRTEHFPLTLESARPSHTSQYLCASSARAGGETQYFGPGTRLLVL.

As DNA, the CDR3 is TGTGCCACCTCGACAGGGGTGGCAGATACGCAGTATTTT. The encoded protein is CATSTGVADTQYF. V gene TRBV25-1 combines with J gene TRBJ2-3; the match to TRBD1 covers 8 bases. Germline V gives CDR1 MGHDK, CDR2 SYGVNS. Trimming removed 10 bases from V and 4 bases from J; junction bases left unmatched: 7. The CDR3 contains 13 residues.

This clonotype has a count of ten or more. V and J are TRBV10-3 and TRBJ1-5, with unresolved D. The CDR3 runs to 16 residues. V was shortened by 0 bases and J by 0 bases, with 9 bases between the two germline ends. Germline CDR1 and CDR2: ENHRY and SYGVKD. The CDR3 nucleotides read TGTGCCATCAGTGAGTCCCAGGTGATTAGCAATCAGCCCCAGCATTTT. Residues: CAISESQVISNQPQHF.

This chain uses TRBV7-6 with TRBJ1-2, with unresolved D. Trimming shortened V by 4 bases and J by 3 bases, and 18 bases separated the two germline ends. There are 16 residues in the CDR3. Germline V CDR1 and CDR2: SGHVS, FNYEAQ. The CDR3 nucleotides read TGTGCCAGCAGCTCAAAAGGTACACGACGTCACTATGGCTACACCTTC. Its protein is CASSSKGTRRHYGYTF.

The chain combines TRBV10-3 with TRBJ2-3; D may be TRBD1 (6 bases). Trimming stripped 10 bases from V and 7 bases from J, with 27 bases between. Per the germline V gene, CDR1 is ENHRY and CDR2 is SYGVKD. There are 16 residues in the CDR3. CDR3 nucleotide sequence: TGTGCCACCGCCGGGGACACTGGTTCATTTTCACATACGCAGTATTTT. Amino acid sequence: CATAGDTGSFSHTQYF.

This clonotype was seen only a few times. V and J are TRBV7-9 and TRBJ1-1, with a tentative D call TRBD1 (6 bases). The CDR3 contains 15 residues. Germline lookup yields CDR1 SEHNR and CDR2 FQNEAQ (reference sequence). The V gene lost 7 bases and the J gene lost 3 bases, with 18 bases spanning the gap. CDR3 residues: CASNLGGGTDTEAFF. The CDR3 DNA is TGTGCCAGCAACCTAGGGGGGGGAACGGACACTGAAGCTTTCTTT.

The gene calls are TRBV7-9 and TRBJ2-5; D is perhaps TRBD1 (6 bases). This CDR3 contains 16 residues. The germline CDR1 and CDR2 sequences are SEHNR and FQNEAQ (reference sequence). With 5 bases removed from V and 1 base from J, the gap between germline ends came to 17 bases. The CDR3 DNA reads TGTGCCAGCAGCCCTCCCGGGACATCCCTCCAAGAGACCCAGTACTTC. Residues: CASSPPGTSLQETQYF.

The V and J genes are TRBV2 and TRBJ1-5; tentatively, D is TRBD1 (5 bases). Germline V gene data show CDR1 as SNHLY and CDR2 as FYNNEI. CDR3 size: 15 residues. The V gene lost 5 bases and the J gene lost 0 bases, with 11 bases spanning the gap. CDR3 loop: CASSLGEASNQPQHF. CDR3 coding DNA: TGTGCCAGCAGTTTAGGGGAGGCTAGCAATCAGCCCCAGCATTTT.

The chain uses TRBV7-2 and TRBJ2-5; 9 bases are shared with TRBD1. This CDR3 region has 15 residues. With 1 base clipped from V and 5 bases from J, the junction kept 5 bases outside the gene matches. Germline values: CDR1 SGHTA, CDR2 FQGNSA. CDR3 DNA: TGTGCCAGCAGCTTAGACAGGGGGCATGGGGAGACCCAGTACTTC. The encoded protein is CASSLDRGHGETQYF.

CDR3 loop: CASSLNGDGSMGYTF. Here the CDR3 DNA reads TGCGCCAGCAGCTTGAATGGAGACGGGTCGATGGGCTACACCTTC. V gene TRBV5-1 combines with J gene TRBJ1-2; D is unclear. Germline CDR1 SGHRS, CDR2 YFSETQ. There are 15 residues in the CDR3. Trimming shortened V by 1 base and J by 8 bases, and 18 bases separated the two germline ends.

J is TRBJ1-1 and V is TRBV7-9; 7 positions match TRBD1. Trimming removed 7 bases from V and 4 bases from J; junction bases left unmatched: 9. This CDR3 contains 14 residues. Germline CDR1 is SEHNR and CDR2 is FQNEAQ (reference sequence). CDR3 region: CASNPRQGGTEAFF. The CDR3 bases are TGTGCCAGCAACCCCCGACAGGGTGGCACTGAAGCTTTCTTT.

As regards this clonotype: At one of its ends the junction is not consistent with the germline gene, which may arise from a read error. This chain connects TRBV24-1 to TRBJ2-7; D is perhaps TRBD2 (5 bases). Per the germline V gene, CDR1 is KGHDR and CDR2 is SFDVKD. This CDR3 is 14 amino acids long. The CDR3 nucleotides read TGTGCCAGCAGTTACCTCGGGAAGACCTACGAGCAGTACTTC. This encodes CASSYLGKTYEQYF.

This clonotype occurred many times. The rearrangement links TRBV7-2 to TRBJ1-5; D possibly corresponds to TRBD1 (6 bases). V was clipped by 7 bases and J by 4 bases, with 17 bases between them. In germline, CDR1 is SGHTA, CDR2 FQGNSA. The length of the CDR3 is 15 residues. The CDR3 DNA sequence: TGTGCCAGCACCTCCCGCAGGGGAGGGAATCAGCCCCAGCATTTT. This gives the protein CASTSRRGGNQPQHF.